The clone carrying this T cell receptor (beta chain) was recorded many times. Antigen unknown. This specimen belongs to a study of CD8 T cells in ankylosing spondylitis. The study, taken as a whole, reports: Disease-associated clonotypes exhibited CD8+ identity and were relatively infrequent in peripheral blood. Significant enrichment of disease-linked clones was reported in matched ankylosing spondylitis synovial fluid.

Germline CDR1 and CDR2: LGHNA and YNFKEQ. V gave up 1 base and J gave up 2 bases; unmatched junction bases: 6. The CDR3 length is 16 residues. TCRdb re-called the 5' RACE reads with MiXCR, one entry per CDR3 protein. This table has about 130,000 distinct CDR3 sequences, around 9.7% appearing once. The sequenced sample consisted of blood, either unsorted or a sorted T cell fraction (not recorded which). The chain joins TRBV4-2 to TRBJ1-2, with TRBD1 matching over 8 bases. The source is a male donor with ankylosing spondylitis or in good health (not recorded which). For the CDR3, the DNA is TGTGCCAGCAGCCAAGCAGGGGGCGCGGGCAACTATGGCTACACCTTC. Protein product: CASSQAGGAGNYGYTF.